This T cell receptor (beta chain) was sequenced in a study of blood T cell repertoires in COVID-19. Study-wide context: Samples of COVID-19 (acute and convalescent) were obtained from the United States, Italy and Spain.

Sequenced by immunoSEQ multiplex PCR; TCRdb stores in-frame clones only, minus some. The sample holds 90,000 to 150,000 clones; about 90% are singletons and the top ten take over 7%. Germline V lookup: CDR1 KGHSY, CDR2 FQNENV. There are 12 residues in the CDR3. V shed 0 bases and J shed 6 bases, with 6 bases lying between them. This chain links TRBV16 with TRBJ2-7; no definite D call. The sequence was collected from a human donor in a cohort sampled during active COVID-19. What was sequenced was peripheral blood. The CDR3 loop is CASSQSSLEQYF. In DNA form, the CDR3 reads TGTGCCAGCAGCCAATCGTCACTCGAGCAGTACTTC.